This T cell receptor (beta chain) was retrieved from a study of CD8 T cells in Susac syndrome. Overall study context: Each patient with Susac syndrome, at the time of blood draw, was therapy-naive, on corticosteroids, or on intravenous immunoglobulin alone.

Reverse transcription used roughly 0.5 to 1 ug RNA and random hexamers. TCR beta CDR3 was amplified by immunoSEQ covering 54 Vbeta and 13 Jbeta. TCRdb reanalysed the immunoSEQ multiplex PCR reads using MiXCR and keeps one entry per CDR3 protein. The sample includes 110,000 to 150,000 distinct CDR3 sequences, approximately 94% of them seen just once. Each Susac syndrome patient had definite or probable disease by recently defined criteria. This CDR3 is built from 14 residues. CDR1 and CDR2 (germline): MNHEY, SVGAGI. The V end lost 7 bases, the J end lost 2 bases, and 15 bases lay between the germline ends.

The sequenced material came from CD4+ T cells from PBMCs. V and J are TRBV6-5 and TRBJ2-7; possibly TRBD2 for D (6 bases). This sequence was found in a human donor with Susac syndrome. CDR3 loop: CASTRTTPPYEQYF. DNA of the CDR3: TGTGCCAGCACCCGGACTACTCCACCCTACGAGCAGTACTTC.